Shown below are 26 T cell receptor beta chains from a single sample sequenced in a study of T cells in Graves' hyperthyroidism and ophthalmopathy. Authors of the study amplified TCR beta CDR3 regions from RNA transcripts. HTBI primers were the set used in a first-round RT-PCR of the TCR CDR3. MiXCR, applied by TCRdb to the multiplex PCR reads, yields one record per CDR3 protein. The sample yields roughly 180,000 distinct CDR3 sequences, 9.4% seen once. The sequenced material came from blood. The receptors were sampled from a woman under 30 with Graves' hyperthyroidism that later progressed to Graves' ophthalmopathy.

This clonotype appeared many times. The CDR3 here is CASSSRYTGYEQYF. Here the CDR3 DNA reads TGTGCCAGCAGCTCCCGATACACGGGGTACGAGCAGTACTTC. The V gene is TRBV5-5, the J gene TRBJ2-7, with D perhaps matching TRBD2 (5 bases). This CDR3 is built from 14 residues. The germline CDR1 and CDR2 sequences are SGHKS and YYEKEE (reference sequence). V lost 3 bases, J lost 4 bases, and 14 bases lay in between.

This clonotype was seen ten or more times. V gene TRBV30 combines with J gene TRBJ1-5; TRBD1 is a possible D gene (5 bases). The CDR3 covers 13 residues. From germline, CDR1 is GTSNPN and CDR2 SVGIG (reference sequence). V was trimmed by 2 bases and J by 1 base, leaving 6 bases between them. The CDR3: CAWSRDSNQPQHF. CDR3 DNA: TGTGCCTGGAGTCGGGACAGCAATCAGCCCCAGCATTTT.

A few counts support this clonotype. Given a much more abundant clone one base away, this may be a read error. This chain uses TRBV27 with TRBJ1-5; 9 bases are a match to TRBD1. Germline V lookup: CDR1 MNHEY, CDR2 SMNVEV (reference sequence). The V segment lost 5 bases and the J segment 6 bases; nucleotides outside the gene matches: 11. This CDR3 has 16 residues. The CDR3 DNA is TGTGCCAGCAGTCCCACCGGGACAGGGCTTGGTCAGCCCCAGCATTTT. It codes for CASSPTGTGLGQPQHF.

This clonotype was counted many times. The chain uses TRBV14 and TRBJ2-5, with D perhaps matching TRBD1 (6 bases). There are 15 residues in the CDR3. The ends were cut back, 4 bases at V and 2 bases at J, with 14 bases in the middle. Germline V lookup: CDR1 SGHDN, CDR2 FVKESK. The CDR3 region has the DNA TGTGCCAGCAGCCTACAGGGAGTCTCACAAGAGACCCAGTACTTC. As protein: CASSLQGVSQETQYF.

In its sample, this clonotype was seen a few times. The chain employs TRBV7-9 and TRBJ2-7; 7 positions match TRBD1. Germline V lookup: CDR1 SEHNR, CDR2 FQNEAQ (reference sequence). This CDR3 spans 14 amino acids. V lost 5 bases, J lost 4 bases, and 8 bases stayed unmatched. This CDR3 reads CASSQVAGGYEQYF. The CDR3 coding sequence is TGTGCCAGCAGCCAGGTGGCAGGGGGTTACGAGCAGTACTTC.

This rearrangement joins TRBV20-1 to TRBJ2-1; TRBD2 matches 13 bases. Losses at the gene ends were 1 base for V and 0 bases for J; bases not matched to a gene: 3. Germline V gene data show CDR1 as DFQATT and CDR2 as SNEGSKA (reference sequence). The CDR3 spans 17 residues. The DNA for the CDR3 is TGCAGTGCTAGAGGGACTAGCGGGAGTAACTCCTACAATGAGCAGTTCTTC. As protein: CSARGTSGSNSYNEQFF.

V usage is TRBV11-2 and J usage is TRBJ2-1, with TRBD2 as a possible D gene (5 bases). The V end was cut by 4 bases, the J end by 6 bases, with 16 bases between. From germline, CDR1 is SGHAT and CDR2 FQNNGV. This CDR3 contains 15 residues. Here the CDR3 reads CASSSNRGKGNEQFF. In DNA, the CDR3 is TGTGCCAGCAGCTCAAATCGGGGTAAGGGCAATGAGCAGTTCTTC.

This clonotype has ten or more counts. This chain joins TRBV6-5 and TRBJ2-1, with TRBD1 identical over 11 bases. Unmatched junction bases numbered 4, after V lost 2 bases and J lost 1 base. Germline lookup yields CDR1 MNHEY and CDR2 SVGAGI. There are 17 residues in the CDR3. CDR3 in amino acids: CASSYGGQGGSYNEQFF. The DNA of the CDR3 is TGTGCCAGCAGTTACGGGGGACAGGGGGGATCCTACAATGAGCAGTTCTTC.

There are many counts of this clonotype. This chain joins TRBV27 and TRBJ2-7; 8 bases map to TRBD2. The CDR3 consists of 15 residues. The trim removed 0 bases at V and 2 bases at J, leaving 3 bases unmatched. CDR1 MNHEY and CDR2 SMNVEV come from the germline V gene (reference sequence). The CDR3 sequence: CASSLSLAATYEQYF. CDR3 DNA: TGTGCCAGCAGTTTATCACTAGCGGCAACCTACGAGCAGTACTTC.

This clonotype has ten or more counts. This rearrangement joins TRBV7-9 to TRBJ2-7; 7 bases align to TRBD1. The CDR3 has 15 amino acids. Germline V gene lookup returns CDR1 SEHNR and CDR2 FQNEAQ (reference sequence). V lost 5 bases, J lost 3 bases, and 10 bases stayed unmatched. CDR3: CASSISGTAFYEQYF. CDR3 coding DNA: TGTGCCAGCAGCATCTCCGGGACAGCGTTCTACGAGCAGTACTTC. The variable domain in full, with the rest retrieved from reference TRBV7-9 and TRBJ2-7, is DTGVSQNPRHKITKRGQNVTFRCDPISEHNRLYWYRQTLGQGPEFLTYFQNEAQLEKSRLLSDRFSAERPKGSFSTLEIQRTEQGDSAMYLCASSISGTAFYEQYFGPGTRLTVT.

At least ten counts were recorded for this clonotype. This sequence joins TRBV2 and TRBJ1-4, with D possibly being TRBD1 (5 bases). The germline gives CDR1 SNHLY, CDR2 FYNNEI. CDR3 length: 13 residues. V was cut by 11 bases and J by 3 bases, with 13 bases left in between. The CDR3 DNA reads TGTGCCTCAATCGGGGGGTCTAATGAAAAACTGTTTTTT. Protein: CASIGGSNEKLFF.

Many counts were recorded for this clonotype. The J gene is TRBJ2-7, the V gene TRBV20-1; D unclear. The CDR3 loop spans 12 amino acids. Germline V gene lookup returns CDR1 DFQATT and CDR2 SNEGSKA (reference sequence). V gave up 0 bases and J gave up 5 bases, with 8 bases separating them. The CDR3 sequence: CSARDLTNEQYF. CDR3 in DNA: TGCAGTGCTAGAGATCTGACGAACGAGCAGTACTTC.

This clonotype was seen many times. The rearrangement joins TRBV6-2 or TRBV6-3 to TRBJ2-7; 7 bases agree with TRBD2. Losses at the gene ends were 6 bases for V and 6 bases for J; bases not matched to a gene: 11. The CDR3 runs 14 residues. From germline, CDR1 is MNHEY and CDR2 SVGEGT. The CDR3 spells CASRSPRGSLEQYF. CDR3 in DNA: TGTGCCAGCAGGAGCCCCCGCGGGAGTCTCGAGCAGTACTTC.

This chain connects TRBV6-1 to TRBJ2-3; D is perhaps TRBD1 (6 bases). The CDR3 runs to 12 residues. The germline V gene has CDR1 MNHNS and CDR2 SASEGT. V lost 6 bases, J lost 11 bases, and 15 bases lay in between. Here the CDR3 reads CASSPRSGEQYF. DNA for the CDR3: TGTGCCAGCAGCCCACGGTCAGGGGAGCAGTATTTT.

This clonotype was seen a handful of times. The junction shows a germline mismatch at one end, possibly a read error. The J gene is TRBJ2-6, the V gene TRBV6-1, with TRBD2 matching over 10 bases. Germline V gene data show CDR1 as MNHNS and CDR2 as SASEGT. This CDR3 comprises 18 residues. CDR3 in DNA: TGTGCCAGCAGTCGATCAGCGGGGGGGCCAGATGGGGCCAGCGTCCTGACTTTC. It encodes CASSRSAGGPDGASVLTF.

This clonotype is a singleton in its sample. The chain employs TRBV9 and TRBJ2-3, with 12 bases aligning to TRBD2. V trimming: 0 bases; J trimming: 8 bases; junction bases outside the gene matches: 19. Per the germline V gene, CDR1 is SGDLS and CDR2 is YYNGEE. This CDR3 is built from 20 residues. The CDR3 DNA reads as TGTGCCAGCAGCGTAGTAGCAGGGAGTACTAGCGGGGGGCTCATGGGTACGCAGTATTTT. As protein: CASSVVAGSTSGGLMGTQYF.

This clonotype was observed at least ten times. The CDR3 DNA reads TGTGCCAGCAGTGAAAGGGGGACAGGGGGCTACGAGCAGTACTTC. It encodes CASSERGTGGYEQYF. The chain employs TRBV6-1 and TRBJ2-7; 11 bases are a match to TRBD1. The CDR3 length is 15 residues. Germline V gene lookup returns CDR1 MNHNS and CDR2 SASEGT. Trimming took 2 bases from V and 3 from J; bases not matched to a gene: 3.

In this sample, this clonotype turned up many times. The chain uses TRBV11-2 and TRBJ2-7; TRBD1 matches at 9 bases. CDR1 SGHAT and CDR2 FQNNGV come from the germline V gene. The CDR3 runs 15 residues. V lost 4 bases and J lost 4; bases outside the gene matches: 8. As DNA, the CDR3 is TGTGCCAGCAGCTCCCGGGACAGGGAGACGTACGAGCAGTACTTC. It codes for CASSSRDRETYEQYF.

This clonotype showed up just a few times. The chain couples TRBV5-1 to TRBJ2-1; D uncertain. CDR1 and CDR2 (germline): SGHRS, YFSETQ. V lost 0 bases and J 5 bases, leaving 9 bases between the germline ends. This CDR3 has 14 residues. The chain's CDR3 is CASSLEVSDNEQFF. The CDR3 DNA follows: TGCGCCAGCAGCTTGGAAGTTTCGGACAATGAGCAGTTCTTC.

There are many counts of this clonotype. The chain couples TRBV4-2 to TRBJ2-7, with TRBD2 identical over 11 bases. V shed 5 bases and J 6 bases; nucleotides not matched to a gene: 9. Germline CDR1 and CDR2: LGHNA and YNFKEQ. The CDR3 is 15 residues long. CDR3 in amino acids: CASSSSGRTSGEQYF. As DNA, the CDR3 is TGTGCCAGCAGCTCTAGCGGGAGGACCTCTGGCGAGCAGTACTTC.

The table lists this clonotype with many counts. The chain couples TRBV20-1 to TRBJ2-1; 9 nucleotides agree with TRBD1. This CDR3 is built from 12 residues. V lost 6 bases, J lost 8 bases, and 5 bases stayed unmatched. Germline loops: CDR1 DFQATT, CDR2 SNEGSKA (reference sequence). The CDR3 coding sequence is TGCAGTGCGACGGACAGGGGCGATGAGCAGTTCTTC. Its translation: CSATDRGDEQFF.

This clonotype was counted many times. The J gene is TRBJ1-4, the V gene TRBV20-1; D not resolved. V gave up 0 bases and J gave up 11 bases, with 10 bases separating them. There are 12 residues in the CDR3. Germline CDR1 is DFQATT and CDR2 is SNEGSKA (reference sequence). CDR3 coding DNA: TGCAGTGCTAGAGATGAGGGCAGTAAACTGTTTTTT. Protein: CSARDEGSKLFF.

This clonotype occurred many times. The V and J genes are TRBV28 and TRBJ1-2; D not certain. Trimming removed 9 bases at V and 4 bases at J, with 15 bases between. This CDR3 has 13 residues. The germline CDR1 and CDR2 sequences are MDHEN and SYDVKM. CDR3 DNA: TGTGCCAGTTCCTCGGACCGAATCTATGGCTACACCTTC. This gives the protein CASSSDRIYGYTF.

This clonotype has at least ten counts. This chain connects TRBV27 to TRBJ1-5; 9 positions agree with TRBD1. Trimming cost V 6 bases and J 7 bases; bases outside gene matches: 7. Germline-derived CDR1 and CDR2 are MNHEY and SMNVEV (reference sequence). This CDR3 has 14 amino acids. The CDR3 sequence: CASSTRQGVQPQHF. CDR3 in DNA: TGTGCCAGCAGCACACGACAGGGGGTCCAGCCCCAGCATTTT.

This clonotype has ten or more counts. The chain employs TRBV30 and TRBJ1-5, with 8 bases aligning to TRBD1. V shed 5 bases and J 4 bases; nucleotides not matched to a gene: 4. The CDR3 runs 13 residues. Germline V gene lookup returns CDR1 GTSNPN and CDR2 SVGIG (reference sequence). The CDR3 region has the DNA TGTGCCTGGGCCGGGACAGGTAATCAGCCCCAGCATTTT. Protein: CAWAGTGNQPQHF.

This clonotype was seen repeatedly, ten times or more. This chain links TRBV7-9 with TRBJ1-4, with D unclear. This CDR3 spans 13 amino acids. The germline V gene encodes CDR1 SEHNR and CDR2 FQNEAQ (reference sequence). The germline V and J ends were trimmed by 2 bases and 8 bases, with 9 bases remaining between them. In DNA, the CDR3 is TGTGCCAGCAGCTTACGGTCTGGGGAAAAACTGTTTTTT. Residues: CASSLRSGEKLFF.